This T cell receptor beta chain emerged from a study of response to subunit inactivated influenza vaccine. Regarding this clonotype: The antigen is unknown.

Points from the study as a whole: Researchers suggested that each seasonal influenza vaccination recruits few new T cells.

Per germline, CDR1 SGHKS and CDR2 YYEKEE (reference sequence). This CDR3 is built from 13 residues. V was clipped by 3 bases and J by 7 bases, with 14 bases between them. TCRdb independently ran MiXCR on the RT-PCR reads; one entry per CDR3 protein. Seen here are around 750,000 distinct CDR3 sequences, 21% observed once, and the top ten hold about 10%. The receptor's source is a man aged 45-65 years who received an inactivated influenza vaccine. This rearrangement joins TRBV5-5 to TRBJ2-7; the D gene is possibly TRBD1 (6 bases). Sequences were derived from PBMCs from blood, sampled 5 to 6 days after vaccination. CDR3 nucleotide sequence: TGTGCCAGCAGCTCGAGACAGGATCTAGAGCAGTACTTC. Its protein product is CASSSRQDLEQYF. The full variable domain, rest sourced from reference TRBV5-5 and TRBJ2-7, is DAGVTQSPTHLIKTRGQQVTLRCSPISGHKSVSWYQQVLGQGPQFIFQYYEKEERGRGNFPDRFSARQFPNYSSELNVNALLLGDSALYLCASSSRQDLEQYFGPGTRLTVT.